The present T cell receptor (beta chain) was sequenced within a study of cytomegalovirus exposure and HLA in healthy donors. Clones were read by immunoSEQ multiplex PCR, and TCRdb kept only the in-frame ones, dropping some. This sample has 70,000 to 80,000 clones, with 85% to 95% found just once. Findings and limits, study-wide: Whilst most TCR sequences proved rare, a subset of public TCRs occurred across many donors. Within the 120 or so validation repertoires, first-cohort TCR clusters tended to co-occur, according to a later analysis. Reports showed the classifier diagnosing cytomegalovirus status with high specificity and sensitivity. A few CMV-associated chains proved CMV antigen-specific in vitro.

With respect to this clone: Its specificity is not known.

The CDR3 totals 15 residues. The germline gives CDR1 MNHEY, CDR2 SMNVEV (reference sequence). Germline trimming cut 3 bases from V and 6 bases from J; bases unmatched to any gene: 8. Sequenced sample: PBMCs. This TCR came from a woman aged 18-29 years in good health and CMV-seropositive. V is TRBV27 and J is TRBJ1-2; 9 bases match TRBD1. CDR3 residues: CASSFRQGGQDGYTF. The DNA for the CDR3 is TGTGCCAGCAGTTTCCGACAGGGGGGCCAGGATGGCTACACCTTC.